This entry describes one TCR beta chain. What antigen it recognizes has not been identified. Germline and junction disagree at one end, which may indicate a read error. This specimen belongs to a study of cytomegalovirus exposure and HLA in healthy donors (dated by TCRdb to 2016 to 2017). Regarding the research as a whole: According to an earlier analysis of around 600 of the donors, 150 million to 200 million T cells yielded some 120 million unique TCR beta sequences and approximately 300 Gb of sequence data. About 300 gigabases of sequencing data and 78 million or so unique TCR sequences were included in an early release covering 500 to 750 HLA-typed donors. The genetic ancestry cluster associated with self-reported Caucasian donors included around four fifths of the roughly 360 genotyped donors. The study aimed to test whether signatures of past pathogen exposure could be identified by cataloging public T cell receptors. The study used immunosequencing to profile the T cell repertoires of around 600 subjects and linked those repertoires to cytomegalovirus serostatus. A separate validation cohort of over a hundred different subjects was used in addition to the approximately 700-subject first cohort. The study combined high-throughput TCR immunosequencing, statistical association of individual TCRs with disease status, and machine learning to predict cytomegalovirus infection status. To study patterns of TCR occurrence, a later analysis re-analyzed previously published TCR beta repertoires from 650 to 750 donors and added high-resolution HLA genotyping. Rather than using new phenotypic data, the later analysis identified candidate immune exposures from TCR beta sequences and from how often those sequences occurred across donors. An earlier analysis of 587 of the donors used high-throughput TCR beta sequencing to judge whether each TCR beta V gene segment behaved as functional or pseudogenic. Donor age, sex, ethnicity and CMV serostatus were collected together with the repertoire data. A later genetic analysis took genome-wide SNP genotypes for about 65% of the 666 donors and used that subset as a discovery cohort. All discovery cohort repertoires had been generated on a single sequencing platform. HLA typing included class I and class II loci at four-digit resolution. The number of donors typed differed by locus, with roughly 629-640 for A, B, C, DRB1 and DQB1, around 520 for DQA1, under 610 for DPA1, and about 450 for DPB1. About five DR-DQ haplotypes were treated as single units for association and clustering because of strong linkage in the cohort. On average, roughly 200,000 unique TCR beta nucleotide sequences were sequenced per donor among 350 to 400 genotyped donors of the cohort, with about 17% of those sequences being non-productive.

To prepare the library, the immunoSEQ multiplex PCR assay was applied. A mixture of 60 forward primers for TCR Vbeta segments and 13 reverse primers for TCR Jbeta segments was used in the multiplex PCR. A multiplex PCR assay on genomic DNA amplified the CDR3 region of rearranged TCR beta genes. The amplified TCR beta libraries were sequenced on the Illumina HiSeq System as 87-base-pair reads. In the source study's methods: A later analysis tallied 70 million to 100 million unique TCR beta chains across the 610 or so repertoires, and around 9.9 million of those chains were shared by two or more donors. A nearest-neighbor algorithm error-corrected the raw reads and collapsed the reads into unique sequences, merging closely related sequences to remove PCR and sequencing errors. To assign V, D and J gene segments, CDR3 sequences were aligned to IMGT reference sequences. For a sequence to be retained, a match of at least six nucleotides to both a V gene segment and a J gene segment was required. A rearrangement was called productive if the CDR3 had no stop codons and remained in frame with V and J, and every other rearrangement was called non-productive. CDR3 was defined according to IMGT convention as the region running from the second conserved V-encoded cysteine to the conserved J-encoded phenylalanine. The earlier analysis of some 550 of the donors excluded any sequence lacking an unambiguous match to a single V gene segment. An earlier analysis of around 600 of the donors classified V segments as functional when productive rearrangements were above 56.7% and as segregating when the standard deviation between donors was above 5%. A statistical classification framework was built for diagnosing cytomegalovirus status from the catalog of TCR beta chain sequences. In a later analysis, TCR nucleotide sequences were compared against IMGT/GENE-DB human TR gene sequences so that V and J genes could be assigned. In a later analysis, CDR3 sequences and most-parsimonious VDJ recombination scenarios were assigned using the TCRdist pipeline. In a later analysis, each TCR beta chain was defined by its CDR3 amino acid sequence together with its V-gene family, and reads lacking a unique V-gene family were excluded. As a way to deal with suspected cross-contamination and a sequencing artifact, a later analysis dropped 640 or so nucleotide sequences that were highly shared and had low generation probability. In a later analysis, a clonal expansion index for each public chain was calculated from normalized within-repertoire ranks of inferred template counts. Generation probabilities in a later analysis came from a VDJ recombination model fitted to out-of-frame rearrangements, and those results were checked against IGoR. A later analysis scored TCR-TCR, TCR-HLA and TCR-CMV co-occurrence with hypergeometric tests, applying a repertoire-size bias correction to TCR pairs. To estimate false discovery rates, a later analysis permuted the HLA or CMV assignments 20 times. In a later analysis, co-occurring TCRs were grouped using DBSCAN, with TCRdist sequence similarity added in when clustering inside HLA-allele-positive subsets. Repertoires with fewer than 30,000 or more than 120,000 public chains, plus five repertoires with anomalous nucleotide sharing, were excluded from co-occurrence clustering. The immuneACCESS repertoire file appears here via TCRdb, limited to in-frame rearrangements. These files lack a portion of the clones; in checked studies, under half of the deficit traces to unresolved V genes, and the cause of the others is not known. V and J calls and clone size are copied from that table; D and trimming were computed from the DNA. The sample records over 100,000 clones, roughly 8.8% of which are singletons. The top ten clonotypes cover approximately 7.5% of the sample.

The cohort comprised some 680 healthy bone marrow donors. All cohort members were sampled while nominally healthy, although unrecorded immune exposures were likely present. The donor tested CMV seropositive and was one of the 289 seropositive cohort members. A peripheral blood sample was provided by each donor, and peripheral blood mononuclear cells were used for TCR beta sequencing. Genomic DNA extraction from the blood cell samples was performed with the Qiagen DNeasy Blood Extraction Kit. Overall study results and their limits: An association between a missense DCLRE1C variant and V-gene and J-gene trimming of TCR beta chains was found in a later genetic analysis and replicated in an independent cohort. Most CMV-associated TCR beta chains appeared to be HLA-restricted in a later analysis, and the HLA associations seemed to be driven largely by CMV exposure. At a false discovery rate of 0.05, a later analysis linked around 15,000 TCR beta sequences to specific HLA alleles. Cytomegalovirus status was reported to be diagnosed by the classifier with high specificity and sensitivity in both the original and validation cohorts. In a later analysis, HLA-associated TCR beta chains showed more clonal expansion and lower generation probabilities than non-associated chains that were equally common. In vitro tests confirmed that a few of the cytomegalovirus-associated TCR beta chains recognize cytomegalovirus antigens. The study gave a list of roughly 150 TCR beta chains associated with cytomegalovirus. According to a later analysis, TCR association rates differed among HLA loci, with DRB1 alleles showing the most associated TCRs and HLA-C alleles showing the fewest. Immune exposure information for the cohort was limited to CMV serostatus. Correlated functional status among segregating V segments might be attributable to linkage disequilibrium, but an unknown experimental factor could not be ruled out. In a later analysis, several top co-occurrence clusters were reported to appear linked to parvovirus B19, influenza, CMV and Epstein-Barr virus. Because counts were too low, seventeen rarely observed V segments, including chromosome 9 orphons, were excluded from the earlier analysis of 587 of the donors. In an earlier analysis of approximately 590 of the donors, most TCR beta V segments were observed in productive rearrangements about 87% or about 30% of the time, broadly matching IMGT annotations. Presence/absence analyses assumed roughly uniform sequencing depth across donors, an assumption that may not hold. The authors suggested that the approach could potentially be extended to other disease states and immunological phenotypes. HLA typing was unavailable for some donors at each locus, so association tests used only the typed subset. In a later genetic analysis, fewer N-insertions in productive TCRs were reported among donors in an Asian-associated ancestry cluster than the approximately 670-donor mean. In this cohort, only TCR beta chains were sequenced, and detectable features were limited by the absence of alpha or paired-chain data. Most TCR sequences were seen in very few donors, while some public TCRs were found in many individuals. A further reported finding was that TCR beta sequences accurately predicted the HLA-A and HLA-B alleles for most subjects in the first cohort. Strong co-occurrence of HLA alleles, especially DR and DQ, made assigning TCR associations to individual alleles difficult. A group of highly shared sequence variants was considered likely to be a technical artifact of the sequencing pipeline.

Sequencing was carried out using PBMCs. The receptor's source is a woman in her thirties or forties in good health and CMV-seropositive.

Here the CDR3 is given as CASTTGYDYGYPF. In nucleotide form, the sequence is TGTGCCAGCACGACAGGGTATGACTATGGCTACCCCTTC. This chain is built from TRBV2 and TRBJ1-2; a stretch of 7 junction bases matches TRBD1. The cysteine opens and the phenylalanine closes a CDR3 of 13 amino acids. CDR3 DNA is the only sequence kept; it has 39 bases, read in frame from the first base. Per the germline V gene, SNHLY is the CDR1 and FYNNEI is the CDR2.